The rows below give T cell receptor beta chains drawn from one sample of a study of T cells after yellow fever vaccination. TCRdb ran MiXCR on the 5' RACE reads and lists one entry per CDR3 protein. The repertoire consists of hundreds of thousands of distinct CDR3 sequences, with more than 9% occurring once and the leading ten covering about 15%. Sequencing used PBMCs, obtained on the day of the yellow fever booster vaccination. These receptors were taken from a man aged 30 to 45 who received the YFV17D yellow fever vaccine. The CDR3 runs from the conserved cysteine through the conserved F or W. D genes are given only for firm matches. The listing skips clone size in some rows; elsewhere it reads once, few, many or a size class.

>NA|TRBJ2-1|TRBV4-1|NA
TGCGCCAGCAGCCCTCAGATTGGTGACAATGAGCAGTTCTTC
CASSPQIGDNEQFF
>TRBD2|TRBJ2-1|TRBV4-3|many
TGCGCCAGCAGCCAAGACCTAGCGGGAGTGCGGAATGAGCAGTTCTTC
CASSQDLAGVRNEQFF
>NA|TRBJ2-2|TRBV5-1|few
TGCGCCAGCAGCTTGACAGGGCCGAACACCGGGGAGCTGTTTTTT
CASSLTGPNTGELFF
>NA|TRBJ2-7|TRBV5-1|many
TGTGCCAGCAGCCTTTTGGCGGGCTCCTACGAGCAGTACTTC
CASSLLAGSYEQYF
>NA|TRBJ2-1|TRBV7-6|many
TGTGCCAGCAGCTTATTTCTAGGATCCGGTAATGAGCAGTTCTTC
CASSLFLGSGNEQFF
>NA|TRBJ2-3|TRBV6-5|few
TGTGCCAGCGGGTTCGGGGCAGATACGCAGTATTTT
CASGFGADTQYF
>NA|TRBJ2-4|TRBV6-4|few
TGTGCCAGCAGTGACTCCGGGACGGTTTGTTGGATTCAGTACTTC
CASSDSGTVCWIQYF
>NA|TRBJ2-1|TRBV5-5|few
TGTGCCAGCAGCCGAACCAAGACGAGCTCCTACAATGAGCAGTTCTTC
CASSRTKTSSYNEQFF
>NA|TRBJ2-7|TRBV10-2|NA
TGCGCCAGCAGTGCGGACGGCGGCGGACCCTACGAGCAGTACTTC
CASSADGGGPYEQYF
>TRBD1|TRBJ2-7|TRBV7-2|few
TGTGCCAGCAGCTTATTCGGCGACAGGGTAACCGAGCAGTACTTC
CASSLFGDRVTEQYF
>TRBD1|TRBJ2-1|TRBV9|NA
TGTGCCAGCAGCGCGTCTAGCAGGGGGAAATGGAATGAGCAGTTCTTC
CASSASSRGKWNEQFF
>NA|TRBJ1-5|TRBV6-1|NA
TGTGCCAGCAGCCGGGAGAGCAATCAGCCCCAGCATTTT
CASSRESNQPQHF
>TRBD2|TRBJ2-7|TRBV20-1|NA
TGCAGTGTCGGACTAGCGGGAGCCGAGCAGTACTTC
CSVGLAGAEQYF